The source of this TCR beta chain is a study of blood T cell repertoires in COVID-19. Only a few counts were recorded for this clone. Profiling relied on immunoSEQ multiplex PCR, and the TCRdb table lists in-frame clones only, not all of them. The sample includes roughly 210,000 clones, about nine tenths of them seen just once. The clonotype was recovered from a man in his 70s with acute or convalescent COVID-19. The sample comprised peripheral blood.

CDR3 DNA sequence: TGTGCCAGCTCACCACTCGGTGTAAGCTCCTACGAGCAGTACTTC. It is translated as CASSPLGVSSYEQYF. The genes are TRBV18 and TRBJ2-7; the D is unclear. V gave up 1 base and J gave up 0 bases, with 10 bases separating them. The CDR3 spans 15 residues. Germline V gene sequence: CDR1 KGHSH, CDR2 LQKENI. The complete variable domain, with remaining parts taken from reference TRBV18 and TRBJ2-7, reads NAGVMQNPRHLVRRRGQEARLRCSPMKGHSHVYWYRQLPEEGLKFMVYLQKENIIDESGMPKERFSAEFPKEGPSILRIQQVVRGDSAAYFCASSPLGVSSYEQYFGPGTRLTVT.